This T cell receptor (beta chain) was found in a study of shared clonotypes between healthy human individuals. General study findings and limits: When compared with the clonotypes that were shared by all four sorted-subset donors, the non-shared clonotypes turned out to have lower generation probabilities.

Points on this clone: Its target is not known.

CD45RO-negative, CCR7-positively selected cells formed the naive CD8 fraction, excluding terminally differentiated effector memory CD45RA+ cells. Authors' data handling: Owing to the provision of junction-only sequences devoid of quality scores by immunoSEQ, filtering differed. Method: immunoSEQ multiplex PCR; TCRdb's copy keeps in-frame clones and lacks some. V, J and clone size are taken as reported in that table, and D and trimming were inferred from the DNA itself. Counted here are roughly 2 million clones, approximately 95% occurring once; the ten biggest clones make up 0.85% to 1.2%. The sequence was obtained from a man younger than 30 in good health. Material: naive CD8+ T cells sorted from blood.

This CDR3 is CSVGGRWTDQYGYTF. The CDR3 nucleotides read TGCAGCGTTGGGGGAAGATGGACAGATCAGTATGGCTACACCTTC. The chain joins TRBV29-1 to TRBJ1-2; maybe TRBD1 (6 bases). The CDR3 runs to 15 residues. CDR1 and CDR2 from the germline V gene are SQVTM and ANQGSEA. The V end was cut by 4 bases, the J end by 5 bases, with 20 bases between.